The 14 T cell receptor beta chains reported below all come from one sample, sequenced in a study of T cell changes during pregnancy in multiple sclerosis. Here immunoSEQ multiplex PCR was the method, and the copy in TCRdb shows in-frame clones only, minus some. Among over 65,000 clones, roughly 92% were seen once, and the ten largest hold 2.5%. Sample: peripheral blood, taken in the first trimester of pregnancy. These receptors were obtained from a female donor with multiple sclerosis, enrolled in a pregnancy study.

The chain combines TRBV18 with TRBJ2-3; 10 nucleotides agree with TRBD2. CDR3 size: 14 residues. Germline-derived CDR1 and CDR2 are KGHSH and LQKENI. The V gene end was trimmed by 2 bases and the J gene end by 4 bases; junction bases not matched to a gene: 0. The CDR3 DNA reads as TGTGCCAGCTCACCAGGGACTAGCGCAGATACGCAGTATTTT. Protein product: CASSPGTSADTQYF.

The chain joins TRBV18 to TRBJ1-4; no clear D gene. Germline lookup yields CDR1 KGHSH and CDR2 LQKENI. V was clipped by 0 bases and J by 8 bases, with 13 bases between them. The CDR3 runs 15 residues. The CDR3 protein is CASSPPGVMNEKLFF. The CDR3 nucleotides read TGTGCCAGCTCACCACCGGGCGTCATGAACGAAAAACTGTTTTTT.

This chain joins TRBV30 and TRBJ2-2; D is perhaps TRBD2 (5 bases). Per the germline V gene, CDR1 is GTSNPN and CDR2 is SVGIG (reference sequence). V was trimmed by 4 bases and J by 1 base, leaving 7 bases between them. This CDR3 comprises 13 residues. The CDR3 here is CAWNSGNTGELFF. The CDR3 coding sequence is TGTGCCTGGAACAGCGGGAACACCGGGGAGCTGTTTTTT.

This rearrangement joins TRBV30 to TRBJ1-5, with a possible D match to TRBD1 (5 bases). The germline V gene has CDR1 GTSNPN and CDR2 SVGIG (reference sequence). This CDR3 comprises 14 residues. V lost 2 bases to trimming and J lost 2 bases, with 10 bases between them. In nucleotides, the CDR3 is TGTGCCTGGAGTCAGGGTCTGGGCAATCAGCCCCAGCATTTT. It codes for CAWSQGLGNQPQHF.

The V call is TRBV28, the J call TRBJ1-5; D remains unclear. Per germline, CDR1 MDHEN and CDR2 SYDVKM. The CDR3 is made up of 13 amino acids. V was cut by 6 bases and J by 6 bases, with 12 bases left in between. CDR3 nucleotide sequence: TGTGCCAGCAGCCGAGACTCAGTTCAGCCCCAGCATTTT. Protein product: CASSRDSVQPQHF.

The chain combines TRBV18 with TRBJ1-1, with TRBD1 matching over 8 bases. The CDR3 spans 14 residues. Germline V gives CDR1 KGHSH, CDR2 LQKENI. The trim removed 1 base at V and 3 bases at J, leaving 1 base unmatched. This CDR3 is CASSPQQGDTEAFF. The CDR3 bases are TGTGCCAGCTCACCACAACAGGGGGACACTGAAGCTTTCTTT.

The CDR3 is CASSQRPGTSGSRYNEQFF. The CDR3 bases are TGTGCCAGCAGCCAACGCCCCGGGACTAGCGGGAGTAGGTACAATGAGCAGTTCTTC. The rearrangement joins TRBV14 to TRBJ2-1; 14 positions match TRBD2. CDR3 length: 19 amino acids. Looked up from germline, CDR1 is SGHDN and CDR2 is FVKESK. J lost 4 bases, V lost 2 bases, and 10 bases had no gene match.

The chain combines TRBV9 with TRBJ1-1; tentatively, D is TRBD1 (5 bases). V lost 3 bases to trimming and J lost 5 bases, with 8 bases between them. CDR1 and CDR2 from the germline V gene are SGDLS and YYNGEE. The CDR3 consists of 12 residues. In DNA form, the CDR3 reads TGTGCCAGCAGCGGGGGGGAAACTGAAGCTTTCTTT. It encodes CASSGGETEAFF. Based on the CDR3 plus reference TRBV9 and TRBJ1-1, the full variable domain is DSGVTQTPKHLITATGQRVTLRCSPRSGDLSVYWYQQSLDQGLQFLIQYYNGEERAKGNILERFSAQQFPDLHSELNLSSLELGDSALYFCASSGGETEAFFGQGTRLTVV.

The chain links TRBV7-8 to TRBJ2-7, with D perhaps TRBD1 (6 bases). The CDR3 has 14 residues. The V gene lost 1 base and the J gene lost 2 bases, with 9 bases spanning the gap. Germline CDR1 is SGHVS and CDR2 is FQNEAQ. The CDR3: CASSLDTGTYEQYF. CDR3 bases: TGTGCCAGCAGCTTAGATACAGGGACCTACGAGCAGTACTTC. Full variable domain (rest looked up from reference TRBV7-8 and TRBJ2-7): GAGVSQSPRYKVAKRGQDVALRCDPISGHVSLFWYQQALGQGPEFLTYFQNEAQLDKSGLPSDRFFAERPEGSVSTLKIQRTQQEDSAVYLCASSLDTGTYEQYFGPGTRLTVT.

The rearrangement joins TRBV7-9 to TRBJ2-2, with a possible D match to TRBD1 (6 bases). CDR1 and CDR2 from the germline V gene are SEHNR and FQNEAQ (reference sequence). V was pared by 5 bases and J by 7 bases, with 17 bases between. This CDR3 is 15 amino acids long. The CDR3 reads CASSATSHRVGELFF. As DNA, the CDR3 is TGTGCCAGCAGCGCAACCTCCCACAGGGTCGGGGAGCTGTTTTTT.

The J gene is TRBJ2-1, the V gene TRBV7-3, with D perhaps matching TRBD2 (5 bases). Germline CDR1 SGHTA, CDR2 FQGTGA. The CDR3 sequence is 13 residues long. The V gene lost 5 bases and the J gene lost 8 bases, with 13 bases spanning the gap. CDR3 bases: TGTGCCAGCAGCATCGGGAATTCACATGAGCAGTTCTTC. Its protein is CASSIGNSHEQFF. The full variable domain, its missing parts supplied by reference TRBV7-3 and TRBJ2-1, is GAGVSQTPSNKVTEKGKYVELRCDPISGHTALYWYRQSLGQGPEFLIYFQGTGAADDSGLPNDRFFAVRPEGSVSTLKIQRTERGDSAVYLCASSIGNSHEQFFGPGTRLTVL.

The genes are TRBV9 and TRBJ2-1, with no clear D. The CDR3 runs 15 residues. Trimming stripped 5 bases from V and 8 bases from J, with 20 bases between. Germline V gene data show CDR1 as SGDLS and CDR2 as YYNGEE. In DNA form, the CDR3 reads TGTGCCAGCAGTAATAGTCAACCAGACTTCGATGAGCAGTTCTTC. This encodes CASSNSQPDFDEQFF.

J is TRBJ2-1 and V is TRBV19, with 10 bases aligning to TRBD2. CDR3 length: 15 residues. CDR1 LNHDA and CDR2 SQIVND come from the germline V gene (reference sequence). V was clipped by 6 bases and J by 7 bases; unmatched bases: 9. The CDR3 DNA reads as TGTGCCAGTAGATTAAGCGGGAGGGCCCTGAATGAGCAGTTCTTC. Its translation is CASRLSGRALNEQFF.

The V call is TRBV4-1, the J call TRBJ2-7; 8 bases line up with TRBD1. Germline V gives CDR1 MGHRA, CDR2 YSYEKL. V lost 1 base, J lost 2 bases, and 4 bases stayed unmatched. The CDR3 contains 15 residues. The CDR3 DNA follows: TGCGCCAGCAGCCAAGTGGACAGGGTGGCCTACGAGCAGTACTTC. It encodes CASSQVDRVAYEQYF.